The 4 T cell receptor beta chains presented below share a single source sample, sequenced in a study of blood T cell repertoires in COVID-19. Only in-frame clones appear in the TCRdb table, and some are missing; sequencing was by immunoSEQ multiplex PCR. This table holds around 300,000 clones, 70% to 90% found once. The sequencing input was peripheral blood. The receptors shown here come from a woman in her 70s with COVID-19, enrolled during active disease.

The V and J genes are TRBV29-1 and TRBJ1-2; D remains ambiguous. Germline CDR1 SQVTM, CDR2 ANQGSEA. V dropped 7 bases and J dropped 7 bases, with 13 bases sitting between them. The CDR3 length is 11 residues. CDR3 amino acids: CSGSGEGGYTF. The CDR3 bases are TGCAGCGGATCCGGGGAAGGTGGCTACACCTTC.

The J gene is TRBJ2-3, the V gene TRBV7-9; 10 bases are shared with TRBD2. Germline V lookup: CDR1 SEHNR, CDR2 FQNEAQ (reference sequence). The CDR3 runs 12 residues. The ends lost 10 bases at V and 5 bases at J; junction bases unmatched: 3. The CDR3 spells CAIEREGDTQYF. DNA of the CDR3: TGTGCCATTGAGCGGGAGGGAGATACGCAGTATTTT. Based on the CDR3 plus reference TRBV7-9 and TRBJ2-3, the full variable domain is DTGVSQNPRHKITKRGQNVTFRCDPISEHNRLYWYRQTLGQGPEFLTYFQNEAQLEKSRLLSDRFSAERPKGSFSTLEIQRTEQGDSAMYLCAIEREGDTQYFGPGTRLTVL.

The chain uses TRBV7-9 and TRBJ1-1; possible D gene TRBD1, 5 bases. The germline V gene has CDR1 SEHNR and CDR2 FQNEAQ (reference sequence). The CDR3 is 13 amino acids. Deletions cut 4 bases from V and 6 bases from J, with 12 bases between. CDR3: CASSSWGAPEAFF. CDR3 DNA sequence: TGTGCCAGCAGCTCCTGGGGCGCCCCTGAAGCTTTCTTT.

The rearrangement joins TRBV5-1 to TRBJ1-1; TRBD1 aligns across 7 bases. With V trimmed by 4 bases and J by 1 base, 10 bases remained unmatched. CDR3 length: 16 amino acids. From germline, CDR1 is SGHRS and CDR2 YFSETQ. CDR3 sequence (DNA): TGCGCCAGCAGCCTCTTACCGGGACAGAAGAACACTGAAGCTTTCTTT. Amino acid sequence: CASSLLPGQKNTEAFF. The entire variable domain, with the rest obtained from reference TRBV5-1 and TRBJ1-1, is as follows: KAGVTQTPRYLIKTRGQQVTLSCSPISGHRSVSWYQQTPGQGLQFLFEYFSETQRNKGNFPGRFSGRQFSNSRSEMNVSTLELGDSALYLCASSLLPGQKNTEAFFGQGTRLTVV.